The T cell receptor beta chain under discussion was sequenced for a study of blood T cell repertoires in COVID-19. Across the whole study: The United States, Italy and Spain provided the acute and convalescent COVID-19 samples.

This table comes from immunoSEQ multiplex PCR, and its TCRdb copy is limited to in-frame clones, with some not included. The data contain 68,000 or so clones, 70% to 90% of them singletons. The CDR3 consists of 14 residues. Germline V gene data show CDR1 as SGHTA and CDR2 as FQGNSA. V gave up 2 bases and J gave up 4 bases, with 11 bases separating them. The V and J genes are TRBV7-2 and TRBJ2-5, with a weak D call TRBD2 (6 bases). The source is a woman in her 50s with COVID-19, enrolled during active disease. The source material was peripheral blood. CDR3 region: CASSLPQGGETQYF. DNA of the CDR3: TGTGCCAGCAGCTTACCCCAGGGAGGAGAGACCCAGTACTTC.